This T cell receptor (beta chain) is from a study of shared clonotypes between healthy human individuals (dated by TCRdb to 2018 to 2020). Regarding the complete study: Three men and a couple of women, aged 18 to 49 years, made up the cohort. Per donor, three plates each were used for CD4 naive and CD4 memory, two for CD8 naive, and one for CD8 memory. Different laboratories and diverse techniques were used to prepare libraries and sequence TCR repertoires, to increase sequencing depth and limit assay-specific biases. Each donor's leukapheresis produced roughly between roughly 0.9 and 8.9 billion PBMCs. Blood TCR repertoires of roughly five healthy adults were deeply sequenced to estimate repertoire size and the extent of clonotype sharing between individuals. Findings and caveats that apply to the study as a whole: Sampling was restricted to blood, and TCR repertoires in tissue are likely to differ from TCR repertoires in blood. Higher generation probabilities were observed for clonotypes shared by all four sorted-subset donors than for non-shared clonotypes. Because the study included only a small number of donors, the genetic and exposure-history diversity represented was limited. Estimated clonotype richness was generally larger for naive than for memory subsets. Pairwise subsampling indicated that sequencing depth was expected to affect the degree of clonotype sharing among donors. Incomplete sequencing was indicated by rarefaction of sorted-subset datasets, despite the large sequencing depth. When several donors were compared, the shared fraction of clonotypes was 5% to 6.5% for naive CD4, roughly 3.4% for naive CD8, more than 2% for memory CD4, and 0.4% for memory CD8.

Using the deep immunoSEQ assay, multiplex PCR amplified TCR CDR3 regions from genomic DNA. Extracted genomic DNA from each cell subset was spread evenly across all wells of several immunoSEQ 96-well plates, with each plate serving as a replicate. For sorted subsets, each replicate PCR was loaded with 200 ng genomic DNA, equivalent to about 33,000 T cell genomes. The purified libraries were quantified using a Qubit 3.0 fluorometer, sized with a Bioanalyzer 2100, and then quantified again using the KAPA Library Quantification kit. Each immunoSEQ 96-well plate was sequenced on its own single-read 150-cycle Illumina NextSeq 550 flow cell. The authors processed their data as follows. Because only junctional sequences without quality scores were contained in the immunoSEQ output, filtering matching that applied to full-length reads could not be performed. To assign V/J genes and CDR3, sequences were annotated against IMGT germline references using PyIR, a Python wrapper for IgBLAST v1.9. Any read was removed if the V/J assignment was weak (E-value above 1e-6), the CDR3 was missing, or the read contained stop codons, out-of-frame junctions, or ambiguous translated residues. V3J clonotypes were defined as sequences sharing an identical inferred V gene, J gene, and CDR3 amino acid sequence. To compute the percentage overlap between repertoires, the number of shared unique clonotypes was divided by the size of the smaller repertoire. Three approaches were used to assess repertoire richness: RTK rarefaction, the Chao1 estimator, and Recon v2.1 estimates of unobserved clonotypes. Generation probabilities were computed with OLGA for all TCRbeta clonotypes obtained by the gDNA method from several donors. TCRdb took this table from immuneACCESS and kept in-frame rearrangements with V and J called. Such tables lack part of the clones; where checked against another copy, unresolved V genes explain under half of the gap, and the rest is unexplained. V, J and clone size reflect that table, while D and trimming were determined from the DNA. The sample contains roughly 320,000 clones, roughly 84% of them found a single time. The ten largest clones represent around 15% of the sample.

Healthy HIV-negative adults with no recently reported acute infections or vaccinations were included as donors. Only Caucasian adults living in Nashville, Tennessee, USA were represented among the donors. The CD8 memory samples were a combination of magnetically selected CD45RO+ cells and CCR7-negative CD45RA+ effector memory (TemRA) cells. Blood was obtained by leukapheresis, after which PBMCs were separated by Ficoll-Histopaque density gradient centrifugation and cryopreserved in liquid nitrogen vapor phase. Purity and quantity of every magnetically sorted T cell population were checked by analytical flow cytometry. Genomic DNA was isolated from every sorted fraction and measured by UV absorbance on a Nanodrop 2000c. About this clone itself: Its antigen is still unknown. One base away there is no much larger clone; base qualities are not given.

V is cut by 1 base and J by 5 bases, and the space between the germline ends is 9 bases. The CDR3 numbers 13 residues from cysteine through phenylalanine. Only CDR3 DNA remains: 39 bases, in frame from the first base. From a lookup of the germline V gene, CDR1 and CDR2 are MNHNS and SASEGT. The chain links TRBV6-1 with TRBJ2-7; TRBD1 is a possible D gene, resting on 6 matching bases. The TCR comes from a man aged 18 to 35 in good health. The sample comprised memory CD8+ T cells sorted from blood. The cell subset or site label, read with the paper, signifies: CD45RO+ cells pooled with CCR7-negative TemRA cells. The CDR3 region has the sequence CASSEDRVHEQYF. Read as DNA, the sequence is TGTGCCAGCAGTGAAGACAGGGTCCACGAGCAGTACTTC.